Listed below are T cell receptor beta chains from one sample, sequenced in a study of T cell changes during pregnancy in multiple sclerosis. The protocol was immunoSEQ multiplex PCR, while the TCRdb copy is restricted to in-frame clones and leaves out a portion. The sample yields about 92,000 clones, about 92% seen once. The sequencing here drew on peripheral blood, taken in the first trimester of pregnancy. The receptors originated from a female donor with multiple sclerosis, enrolled in a pregnancy study. CDR3s include the opening cysteine and the closing phenylalanine or tryptophan. A D gene is named only where the DNA matches it firmly. Not all rows give a size; the values are once, few, many and, for expanded clones, a class.

abundance	d_gene	v_gene	len	j_gene	CDR3nt	CDR3aa
NA	NA	TRBV6-1	13	TRBJ1-1	TGTGCCAGCCTAAATCCGCAGGCCACTGAAGCTTTCTTT	CASLNPQATEAFF
NA	TRBD2	TRBV19	16	TRBJ2-1	TGTGCCAGTAGTATAACCGGGACTAGCATTTACAATGAGCAGTTCTTC	CASSITGTSIYNEQFF
NA	TRBD1	TRBV2	16	TRBJ1-1	TGTGCCAGCAGTGTCGACAGGGGTAGGGTGAACACTGAAGCTTTCTTT	CASSVDRGRVNTEAFF
NA	TRBD1	TRBV30	16	TRBJ1-5	TGTGCCTGGAGCCAAGGGACAGCTTATAGCAATCAGCCCCAGCATTTT	CAWSQGTAYSNQPQHF
NA	NA	TRBV30	13	TRBJ1-2	TGTGCCTGCCAGGCAGGGTTCAGGGATGGCTACACCTTC	CACQAGFRDGYTF
NA	NA	TRBV7-2	13	TRBJ2-5	TGTGCCAGCAGCCCTACAGGTCTGGAGACCCAGTACTTC	CASSPTGLETQYF
NA	TRBD2	TRBV7-2	16	TRBJ2-1	TGTGCCAGCATCGATTTAGCGGGGAGCTCCTACAATGAGCAGTTCTTC	CASIDLAGSSYNEQFF
NA	NA	TRBV12-2	11	TRBJ2-7	TGTGCAAGTCATTCAGGGCACGAGCAGTACTTC	CASHSGHEQYF
NA	NA	TRBV6-1	15	TRBJ2-1	TGTGCCAGCCCCCTCAGGTTATGCTCCTACAATGAGCAGTTCTTC	CASPLRLCSYNEQFF
NA	NA	TRBV4-2	15	TRBJ2-2	TGTGCCAGCAGCCAAGATTTGGGGCAAGGAGGGGAGCTGTTTTTT	CASSQDLGQGGELFF
NA	TRBD2	TRBV25-1	14	TRBJ2-1	TGTGCCAGCAGTCCGGGACTAGCAGCCGGTGAGCAGTTCTTC	CASSPGLAAGEQFF
NA	TRBD2	TRBV19	14	TRBJ2-2	TGTGCCGTCCAGGGACTAGCGGGAGCCGGGGAGCTGTTTTTT	CAVQGLAGAGELFF
once	NA	TRBV4-1	14	TRBJ2-3	TGCGCCAGCAGCCAGGTTTCAGACACAGATACGCAGTATTTT	CASSQVSDTDTQYF
NA	TRBD2	TRBV6-1	14	TRBJ2-7	TGTGCCAGCACCAGACTAGCGGGATTCTACGAGCAGTACTTC	CASTRLAGFYEQYF
NA	TRBD2	TRBV27	16	TRBJ2-3	TGTGCCAGCAGTCCCTGGCGGGAGGGCCAGGGAGATACGCAGTATTTT	CASSPWREGQGDTQYF
NA	NA	TRBV6-1	12	TRBJ2-7	TGTGCCAGCAGTGAAACAGGTGACGAGCAGTACTTC	CASSETGDEQYF
NA	TRBD2	TRBV28	15	TRBJ2-5	TGTGCCAGCAGTTCGAGCGGGAGGGTGGTGGAGACCCAGTACTTC	CASSSSGRVVETQYF
NA	NA	TRBV5-6	16	TRBJ2-2	TGTGCCAGCAGCTCCATCTCCCCGCTGCAGGCCGGGGAGCTGTTTTTT	CASSSISPLQAGELFF
NA	TRBD1	TRBV6-6	14	TRBJ2-5	TGTGCCAGCAGTTACGGGGACAGCCAAGAGACCCAGTACTTC	CASSYGDSQETQYF
NA	NA	TRBV5-1	15	TRBJ1-2	TGCGCCAGCAGCATCACCCCGGAGGCTAACTATGGCTACACCTTC	CASSITPEANYGYTF
NA	TRBD2	TRBV30	14	TRBJ2-7	TGTGCCTGGAGCCTAGCGGGAGTTAACTACGAGCAGTACTTC	CAWSLAGVNYEQYF
NA	NA	TRBV7-9	12	TRBJ2-7	TGTGCCAGCAGCTTACTAGCGACAGAGCAGTACTTC	CASSLLATEQYF
NA	NA	TRBV15	15	TRBJ2-1	TGTGCCACCAGCAGAGATCGAGGCCAGCACAATGAGCAGTTCTTC	CATSRDRGQHNEQFF
NA	NA	TRBV5-1	15	TRBJ2-5	TGCGCCAGCAGATACTTAGAAGGGGATGGGGAGACCCAGTACTTC	CASRYLEGDGETQYF
NA	NA	TRBV5-1	14	TRBJ1-6	TGCGCCAGCAGCACCGGGACTCTCGGGTCACCCCTCCACTTT	CASSTGTLGSPLHF
NA	TRBD2	TRBV2	15	TRBJ2-5	TGTGCCAGCAGTGTATTTGCGGCCCGGGAGGCGACCCAGTACTTC	CASSVFAAREATQYF
NA	NA	TRBV9	15	TRBJ2-7	TGTGCCAGCAGCGTAGGCCCGGGGAGGTCCTACGAGCAGTACTTC	CASSVGPGRSYEQYF
NA	TRBD1	TRBV7-6	16	TRBJ1-5	TGTGCCAGCAGCTTAGGACCTACAGGGGGCAATCAGCCCCAGCATTTT	CASSLGPTGGNQPQHF
NA	NA	TRBV4-3	15	TRBJ1-2	TGCGCCAGCAGCCAAGATAGAGGCGGTAACTATGGCTACACCTTC	CASSQDRGGNYGYTF
once	TRBD2	TRBV7-8	14	TRBJ2-1	TGTGCCAGCAGCCCCTGGGCTAGCGGTAATGAGCAGTTCTTC	CASSPWASGNEQFF
NA	TRBD1	TRBV4-2	13	TRBJ2-7	TGTGCCAGCGGGGGACAGGGATTCTACGAGCAGTACTTC	CASGGQGFYEQYF
NA	TRBD1	TRBV2	16	TRBJ2-1	TGTGCCAGCAGTGGAGTGGGGACAGGGGGACTCAATGAGCAGTTCTTC	CASSGVGTGGLNEQFF
NA	NA	TRBV28	14	TRBJ1-5	TGTGCCAGCAGCTTCAGGACAAGCAATCAGCCCCAGCATTTT	CASSFRTSNQPQHF
NA	TRBD1	TRBV7-2	13	TRBJ1-1	TGTGCCAGCAGCTTAGCGGGGGACAGGGAAGCTTTCTTT	CASSLAGDREAFF
once	NA	TRBV9	15	TRBJ2-1	TGTGCCAGCAGCGACTCCCTAAGACTGGGCAATGAGCAGTTCTTC	CASSDSLRLGNEQFF
NA	NA	TRBV7-9	16	TRBJ2-3	TGTGCCAGCAGCTTACAGCAGGGGAGTATCTCAGATACGCAGTATTTT	CASSLQQGSISDTQYF
NA	TRBD1	TRBV4-3	15	TRBJ1-3	TGCGCCAGCAGCCAAGTACCAGGGGGATTGAACACCATATATTTT	CASSQVPGGLNTIYF
NA	TRBD1	TRBV19	15	TRBJ1-1	TGTGCCAGTAGTCTTGGACAGGGCTTTTACGCTGAAGCTTTCTTT	CASSLGQGFYAEAFF
NA	NA	TRBV27	13	TRBJ1-2	TGTGCCAGCAGTTTCGGCGGGTGGCAGGGCTACACCTTC	CASSFGGWQGYTF
NA	TRBD1	TRBV7-2	16	TRBJ2-7	TGTGCCAGCAGCTTAGTTGGGACAGGGGTAACCGGGGAGCAGTACTTC	CASSLVGTGVTGEQYF
NA	TRBD2	TRBV14	15	TRBJ2-7	TGTGCCAGCAGCCTTATCTCGGGAGGCGCCTACGAGCAGTACTTC	CASSLISGGAYEQYF
NA	TRBD2	TRBV2	16	TRBJ2-3	TGTGCCAGCAGTGAATCTAGCGGGAGAAACACAGATACGCAGTATTTT	CASSESSGRNTDTQYF
once	NA	TRBV19	14	TRBJ2-2	TGTGCCAGTAAGAGCGGGCCCAACACCGGGGAGCTGTTTTTT	CASKSGPNTGELFF
once	NA	TRBV14	14	TRBJ2-5	TGTGCCAGCAGCCAAGATCGCGGGCAAGAGACCCAGTACTTC	CASSQDRGQETQYF